This T cell receptor (beta chain) appears in the sequencing data of a study of T-cell reconstitution after alpha-beta-depleted transplantation in children. Unique molecular identifiers tagged the TCRbeta library. MiXCR was run by TCRdb on the PCR reads, yielding one entry per CDR3 protein. The data contain approximately 420,000 distinct CDR3 sequences, 9.5% to 13% of them singletons. This CDR3 has 14 residues. CDR1 is SGHRS, CDR2 YFSETQ, per germline. Between the trimmed V and J ends, which lost 0 bases and 5 bases, there was a span of 11 bases. In its sample, this clonotype was seen a few times. The clonotype comes from a human donor who donated a stem cell graft to a child with acute myeloid leukemia. The sample consisted of PBMCs from the stem cell graft donor, taken from the stem cell graft. The gene calls are TRBV5-1 and TRBJ2-5; D remains unclear. CDR3 nucleotide sequence: TGCGCCAGCAGCTTGGAAGTCGGTAGGGAGACCCAGTACTTC. As protein: CASSLEVGRETQYF.